The rows below give T cell receptor beta chains drawn from one sample of a study of cytomegalovirus exposure and HLA in healthy donors. The data were produced by immunoSEQ multiplex PCR, yet TCRdb's version contains in-frame clones alone and is incomplete. The repertoire holds 200,000 to 250,000 clones, with about 86% as singletons. The sequenced sample consisted of PBMCs. Receptor source: a woman aged 18-29 years in good health and CMV-seronegative. CDR3s include the opening cysteine and the closing phenylalanine or tryptophan. The D gene is left open where the match is weak. Some rows mark clone size as missing; the rest say once, few, many or name a class of expanded clone.

D gene,V gene,clone size,J gene,CDR3 DNA,CDR3 protein
-,TRBV4-1,-,TRBJ2-7,TGCGCCAGCAGCCAGACGAGGACACCCTCCTACGAGCAGTACTTC,CASSQTRTPSYEQYF
TRBD1,TRBV25-1,-,TRBJ1-2,TGTGCCAGCAGTGAATGGGAGGACAGGACTACACTAACTAACGGCTACACCTTC,CASSEWEDRTTLTNGYTF
TRBD2,TRBV7-2,-,TRBJ2-2,TGTGCCAGCAGCACTAGCGGAACCGGGGAGCTGTTTTTT,CASSTSGTGELFF
-,TRBV6-1,-,TRBJ1-4,TGTGCCAGCAGTGAAAGGGGGGGGAGGGAAAAACTGTTTTTT,CASSERGGREKLFF
-,TRBV7-9,-,TRBJ1-2,TGTGCCAGCAGCCCTAACGGGGAAGTCGAGGGTGGCTACACCTTC,CASSPNGEVEGGYTF
-,TRBV2,-,TRBJ1-2,TGTGCCAGCAGTGGGGGGGGGCGGGCCCAGGGAGGCTACACCTTC,CASSGGGRAQGGYTF
TRBD1,TRBV5-1,-,TRBJ2-1,TGCGCCAGCAGCTTGTCGGGACAGAACTACAATGAGCAGTTCTTC,CASSLSGQNYNEQFF
-,TRBV5-1,-,TRBJ1-1,TGCGCCAGCAGCTTTGAGTGGGGGCAACCTTTCTTT,CASSFEWGQPFF
TRBD1,TRBV14,-,TRBJ1-3,TGTGCCAGCAGCCAAGCAGGGGGCCCTGGAAACACCATATATTTT,CASSQAGGPGNTIYF
-,TRBV5-1,-,TRBJ2-7,TGCGCCAGCAGGGGTGAGGGCTTGACCTACGAGCAGTACTTC,CASRGEGLTYEQYF
-,TRBV5-1,-,TRBJ2-7,TGCGCCAGCAGCTTCCGGGACTACGAGCAGTACTTC,CASSFRDYEQYF
TRBD1,TRBV6-4,-,TRBJ2-3,TGTGCCAGCAGTGACGGGGGGACAGGAGCGCAGTATTTT,CASSDGGTGAQYF
TRBD1,TRBV29-1,-,TRBJ2-3,TGCAGCGTGGGAGACAGGGGGCTGGTAGATACGCAGTATTTT,CSVGDRGLVDTQYF
TRBD1,TRBV7-9,-,TRBJ2-7,TGTGCCAGCAGTCTCCCCGACAGGGGGCCCTACGAGCAGTACTTC,CASSLPDRGPYEQYF
TRBD2,TRBV19,-,TRBJ2-3,TGTGCCAGTAGTCCTAGCGGGATCTCAGATACGCAGTATTTT,CASSPSGISDTQYF
TRBD1,TRBV5-4,-,TRBJ1-4,TGTGCCAGCAGCTTGGGGACAGGGAGCATTAATGAAAAACTGTTTTTT,CASSLGTGSINEKLFF
TRBD1,TRBV19,-,TRBJ1-1,TGTGCCAGTAGTATTAGGTCGGGACAGGGTGTAGCTGAAGCTTTCTTT,CASSIRSGQGVAEAFF
TRBD2,TRBV2,-,TRBJ2-7,TGTGCCAGCAGTGAAGTACGAGCGGGAGCGGGAGAGCAGTACTTC,CASSEVRAGAGEQYF
-,TRBV5-4,once,TRBJ1-2,TGTGCCAGCAGCTTGGGAGGGATGAACTATGGCTACACCTTC,CASSLGGMNYGYTF
-,TRBV5-3,-,TRBJ1-2,TGTGCCAGACCCCCCGGGGGAAGGAGGGATGGCTACACCTTC,CARPPGGRRDGYTF
TRBD2,TRBV9,-,TRBJ2-5,TGTGCCAGCAGCCAGGAAGGGGCTAGCGGGAGTATCCTCAAAGAGACCCAGTACTTC,CASSQEGASGSILKETQYF
TRBD1,TRBV5-1,-,TRBJ1-2,TGCGCCAGCCAACTTTCGGACAGGCTAGGCGGCTACACCTTC,CASQLSDRLGGYTF
-,TRBV27,once,TRBJ1-1,-,CASSTSTGLYTEAFF
TRBD1,TRBV6-4,-,TRBJ2-1,TGTGCCAGCAGTGAAGGGACAGGGGGTGACAATGAGCAGTTCTTC,CASSEGTGGDNEQFF
-,TRBV4-1,-,TRBJ2-5,TGCGCCAGCAGCCAAGGAGCAGGGCGGGATCGGGTACAGACCCAGTACTTC,CASSQGAGRDRVQTQYF
-,TRBV9,-,TRBJ2-7,TGTGCCAGCAGCGTTGCGCCGTCTGAAGAGCAGTACTTC,CASSVAPSEEQYF
-,TRBV4-1,-,TRBJ2-7,TGCGCCAGCAGCCAAGTTCAACCGAGCTCCTACGAGCAGTACTTC,CASSQVQPSSYEQYF
-,TRBV29-1,few,TRBJ2-7,TGCAGCGTTGAAGAAACCGTGAGCTACGAGCAGTACTTC,CSVEETVSYEQYF
TRBD1,TRBV4-1,-,TRBJ1-1,TGCGCCAGCAGCCCCCAAATCCAGGGGGCGTGGGACACTGAAGCTTTCTTT,CASSPQIQGAWDTEAFF
TRBD1,TRBV6-1,-,TRBJ2-7,TGTGCCAGCAGGAGCCGGGACAGGGGGCTCTACGAGCAGTACTTC,CASRSRDRGLYEQYF
-,TRBV4-3,-,TRBJ2-3,TGCGCCAGCAGCCAAGATCGCGGGGGCGCAGATACGCAGTATTTT,CASSQDRGGADTQYF
TRBD2,TRBV7-8,once,TRBJ2-7,TGTGCCAGCAGCCCCCGACTAGCGGGACTCTCCTACGAGCAGTACTTC,CASSPRLAGLSYEQYF
TRBD1,TRBV6-6,-,TRBJ2-7,TGTGCCAGCAGCACCGGGACAGGGGCCTACGAGCAGTACTTC,CASSTGTGAYEQYF
-,TRBV4-3,-,TRBJ1-4,TGCGCCAGCAGCCAAGATAGAAAAACTGTTTTT,CASSQDRKTVF
-,TRBV28,-,TRBJ2-2,TGTGCCAGCCTCAGTTCGAACACCGGGGAGCTGTTTTTT,CASLSSNTGELFF
-,TRBV6-5,-,TRBJ1-2,TGTGCCAGCAGCCTTGTAGGGGTTCCTAACTATGGCTACACCTTC,CASSLVGVPNYGYTF
TRBD1,TRBV6-5,-,TRBJ2-3,TGTGCCAGCAGTTCGGGACAGGGCACAGATACGCAGTATTTT,CASSSGQGTDTQYF
TRBD2,TRBV10-3,-,TRBJ2-3,TGTGCCATCAGTGAGTCGGCGGGGGTCTTAGATACGCAGTATTTT,CAISESAGVLDTQYF
-,TRBV5-6,-,TRBJ2-6,TGTGCCAGCAGCTTGGAGGGGTCTGGGGCCAACGTCCTGACTTTC,CASSLEGSGANVLTF
-,TRBV29-1,-,TRBJ2-7,TGCAGCGTTGACGTCGGGAGTAACTACGAGCAGTACTTC,CSVDVGSNYEQYF
-,TRBV27,-,TRBJ2-7,TGTGCCAGCAGTTTTTCGGAGGGGATTGGTGAGCAGTACTTC,CASSFSEGIGEQYF
-,TRBV6-5,-,TRBJ2-7,TGTGCCAGCAGTTACTATGGGGGGAACGAGCAGTACTTC,CASSYYGGNEQYF
-,TRBV19,-,TRBJ2-3,TGTGCCAGTAGCCACCCCCTCCGCGGGGGCACAGATACGCAGTATTTT,CASSHPLRGGTDTQYF
TRBD1,TRBV19,-,TRBJ1-1,TGTGCCAGTGGAACAGGGGAGACTGAAGCTTTCTTT,CASGTGETEAFF
TRBD2,TRBV10-1,-,TRBJ2-2,TGCGCCAGCAGTCAATCTAGCGGGAACACCGGGGAGCTGTTTTTT,CASSQSSGNTGELFF
TRBD1,TRBV28,-,TRBJ1-2,TGTGCCAGTCGGGACAGGGCCAACTATGGCTACACCTTC,CASRDRANYGYTF
-,TRBV4-1,-,TRBJ2-7,TGCGCCAGCAGCCAAGAAACACGTTCCCCCTACGAGCAGTACTTC,CASSQETRSPYEQYF
-,TRBV6-5,-,TRBJ2-7,TGTGCCAGCCCCGTTATCTACGAGCAGTACTTC,CASPVIYEQYF
-,TRBV28,few,TRBJ2-7,TGTGCCAGCAGTTTAGTTCCCCCCTACTACGAGCAGTACTTC,CASSLVPPYYEQYF
TRBD2,TRBV27,-,TRBJ2-3,TGTGCCAGCAGTTTACCACCAGATACCGCGGGAGGCACAGATACGCAGTATTTT,CASSLPPDTAGGTDTQYF
TRBD2,TRBV29-1,-,TRBJ2-4,TGCAGCGTGGAAGGACTAGCGGGCAGACTAGCCAAAAACATTCAGTACTTC,CSVEGLAGRLAKNIQYF
TRBD1,TRBV4-2,-,TRBJ2-7,TGTGCCAGCAGCTTAAGGGACAGGGGGTACTACGAGCAGTACTTC,CASSLRDRGYYEQYF
-,TRBV28,-,TRBJ2-3,TGTGCCAGCAGTCCCCGGGTAGGCCGCACAGATACGCAGTATTTT,CASSPRVGRTDTQYF
-,TRBV6-5,-,TRBJ1-1,TGTGCCAGCAGTTACTCGGGCGTAGAAGCTTTCTTT,CASSYSGVEAFF
-,TRBV11-2,-,TRBJ2-7,TGTGCCAGCAGCTTAGAAGGGGTTAGAACCTACGAGCAGTACTTC,CASSLEGVRTYEQYF
-,TRBV5-4,few,TRBJ2-5,TGTGCCAGCAGCTTTCCTTCGGAGACCCAGTACTTC,CASSFPSETQYF
-,TRBV9,-,TRBJ2-6,TGTGCCAGCAGCGTAGAGAGGAGCTCTGGGGCCAACGTCCTGACTTTC,CASSVERSSGANVLTF
-,TRBV27,-,TRBJ2-7,TGTGCCAGCAGTTCTTGGCGGGGCCCGGGGTACGAGCAGTACTTC,CASSSWRGPGYEQYF
-,TRBV20-1,-,TRBJ2-7,TGCAGTGCTAGGTACTCCTACGAGCAGTACTTC,CSARYSYEQYF